What follows are 15 T cell receptor beta chains derived from one specimen sequenced in a study of CD8+ T cells in alopecia areata. Treatment here: oral pan-JAK inhibitor, 5-10 mg twice daily. RNA, once extracted, was reverse transcribed into cDNA for use as the sequencing template. Data came from immunoSEQ multiplex PCR; TCRdb stores just in-frame clones and leaves some out. The sample holds 50,000 to 65,000 clones, under 60% seen once. The sample was CD8+ T cells sorted from blood, taken at approximately week 36, from a patient treated with tofacitinib. These receptors all stem from a human donor with alopecia areata.

V usage is TRBV13 and J usage is TRBJ2-1; 12 bases agree with TRBD2. V lost 4 bases to trimming and J lost 7 bases; unmatched junction nucleotides: 2. Per germline, CDR1 PRHDT and CDR2 FYEKMQ (reference sequence). The CDR3 contains 14 residues. CDR3 DNA: TGTGCCAGCAGCTCTAGCGGGAGGGGGAATGAGCAGTTCTTC. The encoded protein is CASSSSGRGNEQFF.

Only a few counts were recorded for this clone. The chain carries TRBV9 and TRBJ2-5; TRBD2 agrees at 8 bases. CDR1 SGDLS and CDR2 YYNGEE come from the germline V gene. This CDR3 contains 15 residues. The V segment lost 3 bases and the J segment 5 bases; nucleotides outside the gene matches: 9. CDR3 region: CASSAGSGSRETQYF. The DNA for the CDR3 is TGTGCCAGCAGCGCTGGGAGCGGGAGTAGGGAGACCCAGTACTTC.

V and J are TRBV29-1 and TRBJ2-7, with 10 positions matching TRBD2. The germline V gene encodes CDR1 SQVTM and CDR2 ANQGSEA. V gave up 5 bases and J gave up 2 bases; unmatched junction bases: 6. The CDR3 has 14 residues. The CDR3: CSVSFSGRAYEQYF. CDR3 nucleotide sequence: TGCAGCGTTTCTTTCAGCGGGAGGGCCTACGAGCAGTACTTC.

This clone was counted only a few times. A far larger clone lies a single base away; this is likely a read error. The chain employs TRBV29-1 and TRBJ2-7; D is perhaps TRBD2 (6 bases). This CDR3 comprises 14 residues. CDR1 is SQVTM and CDR2 is ANQGSEA in the germline V gene. Trimming left V 3 bases short and J 7 bases short, with 19 bases between. CDR3 nucleotides: TGCAGCGTTGAGGGATTTTCGGACTACAATGAGCAGTACTTC. Protein sequence: CSVEGFSDYNEQYF.

The rearrangement links TRBV30 to TRBJ2-2; tentatively, D is TRBD1 or TRBD2 (7 bases each). The V gene lost 4 bases and the J gene lost 5 bases, with 14 bases spanning the gap. The CDR3 runs 14 residues. CDR1 and CDR2 (germline): GTSNPN, SVGIG (reference sequence). The CDR3 protein is CAWNRQGGTGELFF. CDR3 DNA sequence: TGTGCCTGGAATCGACAGGGAGGGACCGGGGAGCTGTTTTTT.

This chain links TRBV13 with TRBJ2-7; D is undetermined. The length of the CDR3 is 14 residues. V was cut by 0 bases and J by 0 bases, with 6 bases left in between. In germline, CDR1 is PRHDT, CDR2 FYEKMQ (reference sequence). Here the CDR3 DNA reads TGTGCCAGCAGCTTAGGAGAGGCCTCCTACGAGCAGTACTTC. Protein: CASSLGEASYEQYF.

The CDR3 here is CSSYRDTGELFF. CDR3 DNA sequence: TGCAGTTCTTACCGGGACACCGGGGAGCTGTTTTTT. The chain uses TRBV29-1 and TRBJ2-2; D is unclear. This CDR3 is 12 amino acids long. CDR1 and CDR2 (germline): SQVTM, ANQGSEA.

The chain uses TRBV4-3 and TRBJ2-1; D gene uncertain. This CDR3 comprises 14 residues. The V end was cut by 4 bases, the J end by 6 bases, with 13 bases between. Looked up from germline, CDR1 is LGHNA and CDR2 is YSLEER. The CDR3 spells CASSPRVGGNEQFF. The CDR3 nucleotides are TGCGCCAGCAGCCCCCGGGTGGGCGGCAATGAGCAGTTCTTC.

This clone is medium-sized. This chain uses TRBV4-1 with TRBJ2-3, with D unresolved. V was cut by 1 base and J by 2 bases, with 19 bases left in between. The CDR3 has 18 amino acids. CDR1 is MGHRA and CDR2 is YSYEKL in the germline V gene. CDR3 sequence reads: CASSQAGLDVPLTDTQYF. The CDR3 DNA follows: TGCGCCAGCAGCCAAGCCGGGCTTGACGTACCCCTCACAGATACGCAGTATTTT.

This chain joins TRBV11-2 and TRBJ2-3, with D unresolved. Germline CDR1 reads SGHAT; CDR2 reads FQNNGV. The CDR3 sequence is 12 residues long. V dropped 4 bases and J dropped 4 bases, with 6 bases sitting between them. The CDR3 spells CASSYSPDTQYF. Here the CDR3 DNA reads TGTGCCAGCAGCTACTCCCCAGATACGCAGTATTTT. The variable domain in full, completed from reference TRBV11-2 and TRBJ2-3, reads EAGVAQSPRYKIIEKRQSVAFWCNPISGHATLYWYQQILGQGPKLLIQFQNNGVVDDSQLPKDRFSAERLKGVDSTLKIQPAKLEDSAVYLCASSYSPDTQYFGPGTRLTVL.

V is TRBV28 and J is TRBJ2-7, with D perhaps matching TRBD2 (6 bases). CDR3 length: 14 amino acids. Germline lookup yields CDR1 MDHEN and CDR2 SYDVKM. Trimming removed 5 bases from V and 7 bases from J, with 18 bases in between. CDR3 bases: TGTGCCAGCAGTGAAATTAGCGGAGCCCAGGAGCAGTACTTC. Residues: CASSEISGAQEQYF.

The rearrangement uses TRBV25-1 and TRBJ1-2; D gene ambiguous. This CDR3 region has 12 residues. CDR1 and CDR2 (germline): MGHDK, SYGVNS. Trimming pared 3 bases from V and 6 bases from J, leaving 8 bases between. The CDR3 is CASSEQLHGYTF. The DNA of the CDR3 is TGTGCCAGCAGTGAGCAGCTCCATGGCTACACCTTC.

The chain combines TRBV7-2 with TRBJ2-1; 8 bases map to TRBD1. The ends lost 5 bases at V and 5 bases at J; junction bases unmatched: 5. Germline V gene lookup returns CDR1 SGHTA and CDR2 FQGNSA. The CDR3 extends over 14 amino acids. The DNA for the CDR3 is TGTGCCAGCAGCCCACCGGACAGGGACAATGAGCAGTTCTTC. Its translation is CASSPPDRDNEQFF.

V gene TRBV6-4 combines with J gene TRBJ2-3, with 11 bases fitting TRBD1. Germline V gives CDR1 MRHNA, CDR2 SNTAGT. J was trimmed by 7 bases and V by 8 bases; bases with no gene match: 11. CDR3 length: 15 residues. CDR3 DNA: TGTGCCAGCCGGGACCGGGACAGGGGGTCGCATACGCAGTATTTT. It translates to CASRDRDRGSHTQYF.

The rearrangement links TRBV7-9 to TRBJ1-2; D unclear. This CDR3 is built from 12 residues. V was clipped by 5 bases and J by 5 bases, with 9 bases between them. Germline values: CDR1 SEHNR, CDR2 FQNEAQ (reference sequence). CDR3 sequence: CASSLGRYGYTF. CDR3 sequence (DNA): TGTGCCAGCAGCCTCGGACGGTATGGCTACACCTTC.